The 10 T cell receptor beta chains reported below all come from one sample, sequenced in a study of T cell repertoires in cytomegalovirus infection. The antigens these receptors bind are not known. Via MiXCR, TCRdb re-called the reads, giving one row per CDR3 protein. This table holds hundreds of thousands of distinct CDR3 sequences, about 30% found once. The source was cultured PBMCs, collected from culture after CMV antigen stimulation. The receptors derive from a human donor in good health (CMV status not recorded). Some clones in this sample may be carry-over from other donors' samples.

The table lists this clonotype with a few counts. This chain uses TRBV11-2 with TRBJ2-3, with TRBD2 matching 10 bases. Germline CDR1 and CDR2: SGHAT and FQNNGV. Trimming at V came to 7 bases and at J to 4 bases, leaving 11 bases not matched to a gene. The CDR3 totals 16 residues. CDR3 in amino acids: CASTRGSSGGPDTQYF. The CDR3 DNA is TGTGCCAGCACCAGAGGGAGTAGCGGGGGGCCAGATACGCAGTATTTT.

The table lists this clonotype with a few counts. The chain couples TRBV3-1 to TRBJ2-5, with D possibly TRBD1 on 6 matching bases. The length of the CDR3 is 17 residues. Deletions cut 4 bases from V and 4 bases from J, with 22 bases between. Germline V gene lookup returns CDR1 LGHDT and CDR2 YNNKEL (reference sequence). The CDR3 protein is CASSPDGRGGARETQYF. DNA of the CDR3: TGTGCCAGCAGCCCGGACGGACGAGGGGGTGCGAGAGAGACCCAGTACTTC.

The chain joins TRBV15 to TRBJ2-7; D is ambiguous. CDR1 LNHNV and CDR2 YYDKDF come from the germline V gene (reference sequence). Trimming shortened V by 0 bases and J by 1 base, and 10 bases separated the two germline ends. CDR3 length equals 15 residues. CDR3 in DNA: TGTGCCACCAGCAGAGACCGGGCGCTATCCTACGAGCAGTACTTC. Translated: CATSRDRALSYEQYF.

This chain links TRBV12-3 or TRBV12-4 with TRBJ2-5; D is possibly TRBD1 (5 bases). Trimming cost V 6 bases and J 5 bases, with 13 bases left between them. The CDR3 length is 13 residues. CDR3 DNA sequence: TGTGCCAGCAGGTCCAGGGCTCGGGAGACCCAGTACTTC. Its translation is CASRSRARETQYF.

This clonotype was seen more than once but under ten times. The CDR3 bases are TGTGCCAGCAGCCCCCAGGAGTCCCCAGCTTTCTTT. As protein: CASSPQESPAFF. The chain combines TRBV7-2 with TRBJ1-1; D is ambiguous. This CDR3 is 12 amino acids long. Trimming took 5 bases from V and 10 from J, leaving 14 bases between them. Germline loops: CDR1 SGHTA, CDR2 FQGNSA.

This clonotype was found many times. One end of the junction does not line up with germline, which may come from a read error. The chain recombines TRBV12-3 or TRBV12-4 with TRBJ2-1; D could derive from TRBD1 or TRBD2 (6 bases each). The CDR3 covers 14 residues. The CDR3, as DNA: TGTGCCAGCAGCTTAGGGGGGACCTACAATGAGCAGTTCTTC. This sequence encodes CASSLGGTYNEQFF.

The CDR3 DNA is TGTGCCAGTAGCCGCCTGGGGCTCCCGGGGGAGCAGTTCTTC. It yields the protein CASSRLGLPGEQFF. This sequence joins TRBV19 and TRBJ2-1; the D call may be TRBD1 or TRBD2 (5 bases each). The V gene's germline CDR1 is LNHDA and CDR2 SQIVND (reference sequence). This CDR3 comprises 14 residues. Trimming removed 6 bases at V and 10 bases at J, with 19 bases between. Combining the CDR3 with reference TRBV19 and TRBJ2-1 gives the whole variable domain DGGITQSPKYLFRKEGQNVTLSCEQNLNHDAMYWYRQDPGQGLRLIYYSQIVNDFQKGDIAEGYSVSREKKESFPLTVTSAQKNPTAFYLCASSRLGLPGEQFFGPGTRLTVL.

This clonotype was found a few times. The V gene is TRBV6-5, the J gene TRBJ1-1; 7 nucleotides align to TRBD1. The CDR3 totals 16 residues. The germline CDR1 and CDR2 sequences are MNHEY and SVGAGI. J was trimmed by 0 bases and V by 5 bases; bases with no gene match: 9. The CDR3 sequence: CASSRGGSTMNTEAFF. The DNA of the CDR3 is TGTGCCAGCAGTCGAGGGGGCTCCACTATGAACACTGAAGCTTTCTTT.

V gene TRBV6-1 combines with J gene TRBJ1-2; D uncertain. The CDR3 covers 14 residues. The V end lost 0 bases, the J end lost 6 bases, and 11 bases lay between the germline ends. Per the germline V gene, CDR1 is MNHNS and CDR2 is SASEGT. In nucleotides, the CDR3 is TGTGCCAGCAGTGAAGCCATTTGGGTCAATGGCTACACCTTC. This codes for CASSEAIWVNGYTF.

This sequence joins TRBV20-1 and TRBJ1-1; D is uncertain. The ends were cut back, 1 base at V and 4 bases at J, with 4 bases in the middle. The CDR3 covers 11 residues. The germline gives CDR1 DFQATT, CDR2 SNEGSKA (reference sequence). CDR3 DNA sequence: TGCAGTGCTAGAGGGAGCACTGAAGCTTTCTTT. Protein: CSARGSTEAFF.